This T cell receptor beta chain was observed in a study of T cell responses to AZD1222 COVID-19 vaccine. General observations from the study: Females made up more of the donors, who were largely white British, and clonal diversity may have come out too low.

The CDR3 runs to 16 residues. V was clipped by 3 bases and J by 5 bases; unmatched bases: 10. Per germline, CDR1 SGHTA and CDR2 FQGNSA. Analyses pooled second doses at about 4 or about 12 weeks. On this clone itself: The antigen remains unidentified.

Here immunoSEQ multiplex PCR was the method, and the copy in TCRdb shows in-frame clones only, minus some. The sample yields about 48,000 clones, about 86% seen once. The rearrangement uses TRBV7-2 and TRBJ2-5; 9 bases line up with TRBD2. The specimen comprised peripheral blood, sampled 28 days after the second AZD1222 dose. The receptor's source is an adult who received the AZD1222 COVID-19 vaccine. The CDR3 nucleotides read TGTGCCAGCAGCTTGATTATAGCGGGAGCCGGGGAGACCCAGTACTTC. Translation: CASSLIIAGAGETQYF.